These 9 T cell receptor beta chains came from one sample sequenced in a study of CD8 T cells in ankylosing spondylitis. TCRdb reprocessed the 5' RACE reads via MiXCR and lists one record per CDR3 protein. In the table there are about 150,000 distinct CDR3 sequences, approximately 7.4% of which are singletons. The sequencing sample was made of blood, either unsorted or a sorted T cell fraction (not recorded which). Receptors originate from a female donor with ankylosing spondylitis or in good health (not recorded which).

This clonotype was counted many times. The chain uses TRBV27 and TRBJ2-3, with D tentatively TRBD1 (6 bases). Germline values: CDR1 MNHEY, CDR2 SMNVEV (reference sequence). CDR3 length equals 13 residues. Trimming shortened V by 6 bases and J by 6 bases, and 13 bases separated the two germline ends. The CDR3, as DNA: TGTGCCAGCAGCCCCTCAACAGGGGATACGCAGTATTTT. As protein: CASSPSTGDTQYF.

This clonotype was counted ten times or more. This rearrangement joins TRBV20-1 to TRBJ1-2; 7 bases are shared with TRBD1. The CDR3 is 15 residues long. The J segment lost 1 base and the V segment lost 5 bases, leaving 10 bases of the junction unmatched. Germline V gene sequence: CDR1 DFQATT, CDR2 SNEGSKA (reference sequence). The CDR3 nucleotides read TGCAGTGCTTCCAGACAGGGTACGGGTAACTATGGCTACACCTTC. This sequence encodes CSASRQGTGNYGYTF.

Ten or more counts support this clonotype. V and J are TRBV20-1 and TRBJ2-5; 9 nucleotides align to TRBD2. The CDR3 sequence is 15 residues long. Germline loops: CDR1 DFQATT, CDR2 SNEGSKA (reference sequence). V lost 1 base, J lost 5 bases, and 8 bases stayed unmatched. CDR3 in DNA: TGCAGTGCTAGAGGAACGAGCGGGGGGTTGGAGACCCAGTACTTC. It is translated as CSARGTSGGLETQYF.

The table lists this clonotype with many counts. This sequence joins TRBV27 and TRBJ1-1; D is unclear. The CDR3 has 14 residues. V gave up 5 bases and J gave up 4 bases, with 14 bases separating them. The V gene's germline CDR1 is MNHEY and CDR2 SMNVEV (reference sequence). This chain's CDR3 is CASSPRRRGTEAFF. Here the CDR3 DNA reads TGTGCCAGCAGTCCCCGCCGACGTGGCACTGAAGCTTTCTTT.

This clonotype was recorded many times. V is TRBV12-3 or TRBV12-4 and J is TRBJ2-2; no clear D. V lost 2 bases to trimming and J lost 6 bases, with 7 bases between them. The CDR3 covers 13 residues. The CDR3 is CASSLYRAGELFF. DNA for the CDR3: TGTGCCAGCAGTTTATATAGAGCCGGGGAGCTGTTTTTT.

Ten or more counts support this clonotype. J is TRBJ2-1 and V is TRBV5-3, with 8 bases fitting TRBD2. TRBV5-3 qualifies as an ORF whose function is uncertain. The CDR3 is 17 amino acids. Germline trimming cut 4 bases from V and 9 bases from J; bases unmatched to any gene: 18. The CDR3 DNA reads as TGTGCCAGAAGCCACTCTGAGCGGGGGAACCTGGTCTTTGAGCAGTTCTTC. Its protein product is CARSHSERGNLVFEQFF.

The chain employs TRBV12-3 or TRBV12-4 and TRBJ1-6; 9 nucleotides agree with TRBD1. The CDR3 length is 14 residues. With 7 bases clipped from V and 11 bases from J, the junction kept 9 bases outside the gene matches. The CDR3 protein is CASTTGTGFAPLHF. In nucleotides, the CDR3 is TGTGCCAGCACCACTGGGACAGGGTTTGCACCCCTCCACTTT.

This clonotype was recorded many times. The V gene is TRBV12-3 or TRBV12-4, the J gene TRBJ2-4, with a possible D match to TRBD2 (6 bases). V lost 2 bases and J 3 bases, leaving 14 bases between the germline ends. The CDR3 is made up of 16 amino acids. CDR3 in DNA: TGTGCCAGCAGTTTACGGGAGAACTTGGGCAAAAACATTCAGTACTTC. This gives the protein CASSLRENLGKNIQYF.

This clonotype showed up just a few times. The chain is built from TRBV7-9 and TRBJ1-2; 7 bases are a match to TRBD1. The V segment lost 1 base and the J segment 2 bases; nucleotides outside the gene matches: 7. This CDR3 is built from 16 residues. Looked up from germline, CDR1 is SEHNR and CDR2 is FQNEAQ (reference sequence). The CDR3 nucleotides are TGTGCCAGCAGCTTAGAAGGGACAGCATTAAACTATGGCTACACCTTC. Translation gives CASSLEGTALNYGYTF.